These 16 T cell receptor beta chains came from one sample sequenced in a study of OX40 agonist ivuxolimab in advanced cancers. Sequencing was performed with immunoSEQ multiplex PCR; in TCRdb, only in-frame clones are kept and a portion is missing. The sample has about 59,000 clones, approximately 87% seen once. The sample was CD4+ or CD8+ T cells sorted from blood, taken in a trial of the OX40 agonist ivuxolimab. The origin of the receptors is an adult with an advanced solid tumor such as melanoma, head and neck, liver or kidney cancer.

The count of this clone is one. The chain is built from TRBV27 and TRBJ2-5, with 7 positions matching TRBD2. The CDR3 sequence is 15 residues long. J gave up 2 bases and V 2 bases, and 5 bases lay outside the gene matches. CDR1 is MNHEY and CDR2 is SMNVEV in the germline V gene (reference sequence). DNA for the CDR3: TGTGCCAGCAGTTTAAGGGAGGGAGGGCAAGAGACCCAGTACTTC. Protein: CASSLREGGQETQYF.

This clone appeared once. V is TRBV7-2 and J is TRBJ2-1; 7 bases match TRBD1. Per the germline V gene, CDR1 is SGHTA and CDR2 is FQGNSA. V was pared by 2 bases and J by 2 bases, with 9 bases of the junction left unmatched. The CDR3 is 17 amino acids. The DNA of the CDR3 is TGTGCCAGCAGCTTAAGGCCCGGACAGGTGACCTACAATGAGCAGTTCTTC. Encoded protein: CASSLRPGQVTYNEQFF. Supplemented by reference TRBV7-2 and TRBJ2-1, the full variable domain reads GAGVSQSPSNKVTEKGKDVELRCDPISGHTALYWYRQSLGQGLEFLIYFQGNSAPDKSGLPSDRFSAERTGGSVSTLTIQRTQQEDSAVYLCASSLRPGQVTYNEQFFGPGTRLTVL.

J is TRBJ2-5 and V is TRBV7-2; either TRBD1 or TRBD2 may fit D (6 bases each). The germline V gene has CDR1 SGHTA and CDR2 FQGNSA. Trimming removed 0 bases from V and 7 bases from J, with 9 bases in between. The CDR3 is made up of 13 amino acids. CDR3 DNA sequence: TGTGCCAGCAGCTTAGCGTCGGGGGCGACCCAGTACTTC. Protein sequence: CASSLASGATQYF.

As to this clone: This sample also contains other DNA sequences that code for the same CDR3. V and J are TRBV30 and TRBJ1-1; the D is unclear. The V end was cut by 0 bases, the J end by 0 bases, with 8 bases between. The CDR3 spans 14 residues. Germline V lookup: CDR1 GTSNPN, CDR2 SVGIG (reference sequence). This CDR3 is CAWSVRSLNTEAFF. DNA of the CDR3: TGTGCCTGGAGTGTACGCAGTCTGAACACTGAAGCTTTCTTT.

This chain links TRBV7-2 with TRBJ2-2; weak D call: TRBD2 (6 bases). With 5 bases removed from V and 1 base from J, the gap between germline ends came to 14 bases. The CDR3 covers 16 residues. Germline V gives CDR1 SGHTA, CDR2 FQGNSA. This CDR3 is CASSPPGRENTGELFF. The CDR3, as DNA: TGTGCCAGCAGCCCGCCGGGGCGGGAGAACACCGGGGAGCTGTTTTTT.

J is TRBJ2-7 and V is TRBV15; a possible D gene is TRBD2 (6 bases). The V end was cut by 1 base, the J end by 2 bases, with 15 bases between. Germline values: CDR1 LNHNV, CDR2 YYDKDF (reference sequence). The CDR3 sequence is 16 residues long. The CDR3 region has the DNA TGTGCCACCAGCAGAGTGGCGGGAAAATCGGCCTACGAGCAGTACTTC. Amino acids: CATSRVAGKSAYEQYF.

The CDR3 DNA follows: TGCGCCAGCAGCTGGAGCGGGACCTACGAGCAGTACTTC. It translates to CASSWSGTYEQYF. The gene calls are TRBV5-1 and TRBJ2-7; TRBD2 aligns across 7 bases. Trimming at V came to 3 bases and at J to 2 bases, leaving 2 bases not matched to a gene. From germline, CDR1 is SGHRS and CDR2 YFSETQ. The CDR3 is 13 amino acids.

This clone was found a few times. The chain carries TRBV19 and TRBJ1-2; 8 bases map to TRBD1. The germline V gene has CDR1 LNHDA and CDR2 SQIVND (reference sequence). The CDR3 loop spans 15 amino acids. V was clipped by 5 bases and J by 4 bases; unmatched bases: 9. DNA of the CDR3: TGTGCCAGTAGTGCGCAGGGGGCGCGGATCTATGGCTACACCTTC. Translating gives CASSAQGARIYGYTF.

This clone was observed a handful of times. The rearrangement uses TRBV7-2 and TRBJ2-3; TRBD2 matches 7 bases. Germline CDR1 reads SGHTA; CDR2 reads FQGNSA. The CDR3 is 17 amino acids. The V and J ends lost 2 bases and 4 bases, in that order; junction bases with no gene match: 12. CDR3 loop: CASSLSVRAGVADTQYF. In DNA, the CDR3 is TGTGCCAGCAGCTTAAGTGTGCGGGCGGGGGTTGCAGATACGCAGTATTTT.

The J gene is TRBJ2-1, the V gene TRBV11-3; 7 nucleotides match TRBD1. Germline V gene sequence: CDR1 SGHNT, CDR2 YENEEA. V dropped 1 base and J dropped 8; count of bases not matched to a gene: 11. The CDR3 is 16 residues long. The CDR3 sequence: CASSLGSAGGRDEQFF. The CDR3 coding sequence is TGTGCCAGCAGCTTAGGTTCGGCAGGGGGTCGAGATGAGCAGTTCTTC. Complete variable domain (other parts from reference TRBV11-3 and TRBJ2-1): EAGVVQSPRYKIIEKKQPVAFWCNPISGHNTLYWYLQNLGQGPELLIRYENEEAVDDSQLPKDRFSAERLKGVDSTLKIQPAELGDSAVYLCASSLGSAGGRDEQFFGPGTRLTVL.

This clone appeared once. The chain links TRBV9 to TRBJ1-4, with 7 bases fitting TRBD1. The germline V gene has CDR1 SGDLS and CDR2 YYNGEE. This CDR3 region has 15 residues. V gave up 0 bases and J gave up 8 bases; unmatched junction bases: 7. The CDR3 spells CASSVGGQLGEKLFF. In nucleotides, the CDR3 is TGTGCCAGCAGCGTAGGGGGACAGCTTGGAGAAAAACTGTTTTTT.

The rearrangement uses TRBV5-4 and TRBJ1-2, with a tentative D call TRBD1 (5 bases). V shed 4 bases and J shed 3 bases, with 10 bases lying between them. Germline V gene lookup returns CDR1 SGHNT and CDR2 YYREEE (reference sequence). This CDR3 spans 13 amino acids. In DNA form, the CDR3 reads TGTGCCAGCAGCCCACAGGAGGACTATGGCTACACCTTC. Protein: CASSPQEDYGYTF.

The chain is built from TRBV6-5 and TRBJ1-2; TRBD1 is a possible D gene (6 bases). This CDR3 is built from 14 residues. V lost 8 bases and J lost 5, with 18 bases in between. CDR1 MNHEY and CDR2 SVGAGI come from the germline V gene. The CDR3 nucleotides are TGTGCCAGCCATCGTACGGGGGGCTGGTATGGCTACACCTTC. It specifies CASHRTGGWYGYTF.

The rearrangement joins TRBV2 to TRBJ2-7; no clear D gene. Germline-derived CDR1 and CDR2 are SNHLY and FYNNEI. Trimming left V 6 bases short and J 1 base short, with 7 bases between. The CDR3 totals 12 residues. The CDR3 loop is CASSPSSYEQYF. DNA of the CDR3: TGTGCCAGCAGCCCCAGTTCCTACGAGCAGTACTTC.

This clone ranks as medium-sized. The chain couples TRBV2 to TRBJ1-2; 11 bases agree with TRBD1. Germline CDR1 and CDR2: SNHLY and FYNNEI. The ends lost 1 base at V and 4 bases at J; junction bases unmatched: 2. The CDR3 runs to 15 residues. DNA of the CDR3: TGTGCCAGCAGTGAAGGGACAGGGGGCGTCTATGGCTACACCTTC. Its protein is CASSEGTGGVYGYTF.

This clone was found once. The chain links TRBV6-1 to TRBJ2-3, with 8 positions matching TRBD2. The CDR3 is made up of 16 amino acids. Germline V lookup: CDR1 MNHNS, CDR2 SASEGT. V lost 2 bases to trimming and J lost 4 bases; unmatched junction nucleotides: 8. This CDR3 is CASSERAGGASDTQYF. In nucleotides, the CDR3 is TGTGCCAGCAGTGAACGGGCCGGGGGGGCCTCAGATACGCAGTATTTT.